The 25 T cell receptor beta chains below all came from one sample that was sequenced in a study of T cells in Graves' hyperthyroidism and ophthalmopathy. Amplification yielded TCR beta CDR3 regions, with RNA transcripts as the source. HTBI primers were the set used in a first-round RT-PCR of the TCR CDR3. TCRdb passed the multiplex PCR reads through MiXCR, listing each CDR3 protein once. Among 400,000 to 600,000 distinct CDR3 sequences listed, roughly a sixth were seen once. Sequencing was carried out using blood. The receptors here all came from a woman aged 30 to 39 with Graves' ophthalmopathy.

The CDR3 nucleotides read TGTGCCACCAGCAGAGTTGGGGACTGGAATTCACCCCTCCACTTT. Translated: CATSRVGDWNSPLHF. The rearrangement links TRBV15 to TRBJ1-6; a possible D gene is TRBD1 (5 bases). Germline V CDR1 and CDR2: LNHNV, YYDKDF (reference sequence). The CDR3 is 15 residues long. V gave up 1 base and J gave up 7 bases, with 11 bases separating them.

V usage is TRBV9 and J usage is TRBJ2-2, with 7 nucleotides matching TRBD1. V lost 3 bases and J lost 6; bases outside the gene matches: 8. Germline V gene sequence: CDR1 SGDLS, CDR2 YYNGEE. This CDR3 is 15 amino acids long. The CDR3 loop is CASSATGSRAGELFF. In DNA, the CDR3 is TGTGCCAGCAGCGCGACAGGGTCTCGCGCCGGGGAGCTGTTTTTT.

Note on this clonotype: Germline is not matched at one junction end, which may reflect a read error. The chain links TRBV5-8 to TRBJ1-5; maybe TRBD1 (5 bases). The CDR3 length is 16 residues. Germline V gene sequence: CDR1 SGHTS, CDR2 YDEGEE. CDR3 DNA sequence: TGTGCCAGCAGCTTGGGGACACCAACTAGCAATCAGACCCAGCATTTT. Encoded protein: CASSLGTPTSNQTQHF.

The CDR3 loop is CASSPLSDTQYF. Written as DNA, the CDR3 is TGTGCCAGCAGCCCTCTATCAGATACGCAGTATTTT. The chain employs TRBV6-1 and TRBJ2-3, with no clear D. This CDR3 comprises 12 residues. Germline CDR1 is MNHNS and CDR2 is SASEGT. The V end lost 6 bases, the J end lost 4 bases, and 8 bases lay between the germline ends.

This clonotype was recorded many times. The chain combines TRBV7-2 with TRBJ2-7; D call uncertain. The CDR3 has 15 residues. Between the trimmed V and J ends, which lost 4 bases and 2 bases, there was a span of 15 bases. Germline CDR1 is SGHTA and CDR2 is FQGNSA. The CDR3 nucleotides read TGTGCCAGCAGCTCCTCGCCCATGGTCCCCTACGAGCAGTACTTC. It yields the protein CASSSSPMVPYEQYF.

The chain carries TRBV20-1 and TRBJ2-7; 7 bases are a match to TRBD1. V dropped 2 bases and J dropped 4; count of bases not matched to a gene: 11. The CDR3 sequence is 15 residues long. Germline-derived CDR1 and CDR2 are DFQATT and SNEGSKA (reference sequence). The CDR3, as DNA: TGCAGTGCTAGATCCCCGACAGGGCTCGCGTACGAGCAGTACTTC. It specifies CSARSPTGLAYEQYF.

This clonotype appeared many times. The chain combines TRBV18 with TRBJ2-5; the match to TRBD1 covers 8 bases. This CDR3 is built from 14 residues. Germline-derived CDR1 and CDR2 are KGHSH and LQKENI. The V gene end was trimmed by 0 bases and the J gene end by 7 bases; junction bases not matched to a gene: 4. In nucleotides, the CDR3 is TGTGCCAGCTCACCACCGGGACAGGCGGGGACCCAGTACTTC. Residues: CASSPPGQAGTQYF. Full variable domain (outside the CDR3, taken from reference TRBV18 and TRBJ2-5): NAGVMQNPRHLVRRRGQEARLRCSPMKGHSHVYWYRQLPEEGLKFMVYLQKENIIDESGMPKERFSAEFPKEGPSILRIQQVVRGDSAAYFCASSPPGQAGTQYFGPGTRLLVL.

The chain joins TRBV12-3 or TRBV12-4 to TRBJ2-7, with 9 bases matching TRBD2. The V and J ends lost 4 bases and 5 bases, in that order; junction bases with no gene match: 6. This CDR3 contains 14 residues. The CDR3 nucleotides are TGTGCCAGCAGTTCCGGGACTAGCAAAAACGAGCAGTACTTC. Protein product: CASSSGTSKNEQYF.

This clonotype was counted a few times. The chain carries TRBV28 and TRBJ1-1; weak D call: TRBD1 (5 bases). Germline CDR1 is MDHEN and CDR2 is SYDVKM. V dropped 8 bases and J dropped 0 bases, with 13 bases sitting between them. The CDR3 contains 14 residues. The CDR3 region is CASHLGRLNTEAFF. As DNA, the CDR3 is TGTGCCAGCCATCTGGGACGGTTGAACACTGAAGCTTTCTTT.

This clonotype was seen ten or more times. The gene calls are TRBV28 and TRBJ1-5; D is unresolved. The germline V and J ends were trimmed by 2 bases and 7 bases, with 12 bases remaining between them. This CDR3 has 14 residues. Germline-derived CDR1 and CDR2 are MDHEN and SYDVKM. The CDR3 DNA is TGTGCCAGCAGTTTAACTGGTAGTGGGCAGCCCCAGCATTTT. Its protein is CASSLTGSGQPQHF.

The chain links TRBV7-8 to TRBJ1-6; tentatively, D is TRBD1 (5 bases). CDR1 and CDR2 from the germline V gene are SGHVS and FQNEAQ. The length of the CDR3 is 15 residues. Trimming pared 5 bases from V and 9 bases from J, leaving 17 bases between. CDR3 sequence (DNA): TGTGCCAGCAGCCCCTCTCGGGGAAGGGGTTCACCCCTCCACTTT. It is translated as CASSPSRGRGSPLHF.

This chain joins TRBV5-5 and TRBJ1-2; D is undetermined. The V and J ends lost 0 bases and 8 bases respectively, with 8 bases between them. The CDR3 sequence is 12 residues long. Germline-derived CDR1 and CDR2 are SGHKS and YYEKEE (reference sequence). In DNA form, the CDR3 reads TGTGCCAGCAGCTTGGACAGCTGGGGCTACACCTTC. Encoded protein: CASSLDSWGYTF.

This sequence joins TRBV5-1 and TRBJ2-5, with D tentatively TRBD1 (6 bases). The CDR3 extends over 13 amino acids. V dropped 4 bases and J dropped 2 bases, with 9 bases sitting between them. Germline lookup yields CDR1 SGHRS and CDR2 YFSETQ. The DNA of the CDR3 is TGCGCCAGCAGCAAGGGACAACAAGAGACCCAGTACTTC. This translates into CASSKGQQETQYF.

The chain links TRBV12-3 or TRBV12-4 to TRBJ2-1; perhaps TRBD1 as D (7 bases). This CDR3 contains 20 residues. Deletions cut 3 bases from V and 6 bases from J, with 30 bases between. The CDR3 reads CASSFLGLQGRREGGNEQFF. The CDR3 nucleotides are TGTGCCAGCAGTTTTTTGGGTCTACAGGGGCGGCGGGAAGGGGGCAATGAGCAGTTCTTC.

Note on this clonotype: A much larger clone lies one base from this, so it may be a read error. The CDR3 here is CASQSYIYEQYF. As DNA, the CDR3 is TGTGCCAGCCAAAGCTATATTTACGAGCAGTACTTC. The V gene is TRBV28, the J gene TRBJ2-7; D remains unclear. The V end lost 8 bases, the J end lost 4 bases, and 12 bases lay between the germline ends. The V gene's germline CDR1 is MDHEN and CDR2 SYDVKM. The CDR3 runs 12 residues.

There are many counts of this clonotype. The chain joins TRBV12-3 or TRBV12-4 to TRBJ2-2, with D unresolved. This CDR3 has 11 residues. The V and J ends lost 6 bases and 5 bases respectively, with 4 bases between them. CDR3 nucleotide sequence: TGTGCCAGCAGGGTGACCGGGGAGCTGTTTTTT. Its protein product is CASRVTGELFF.

Note on this clonotype: One base away lies a much larger clone, so this may be a sequencing read error. The V and J genes are TRBV10-1 and TRBJ1-1; 8 nucleotides align to TRBD1. Germline V lookup: CDR1 WNHNN, CDR2 SYGVQD (reference sequence). CDR3 length: 13 residues. The CDR3 region has the DNA TGCGCCAACAGTGCCGGGACAGGATTAGGAGCTTTCTTT. As protein: CANSAGTGLGAFF.

There are many counts of this clonotype. The V call is TRBV11-3, the J call TRBJ2-7, with 9 bases lining up with TRBD2. The CDR3 runs 14 residues. The J segment lost 1 base and the V segment lost 4 bases, leaving 2 bases of the junction unmatched. CDR1 and CDR2 (germline): SGHNT, YENEEA. The chain's CDR3 is CASSSAGGSYEQYF. For the CDR3, the DNA is TGTGCCAGCAGCTCAGCGGGAGGTTCCTACGAGCAGTACTTC.

This clonotype was seen many times. J is TRBJ2-3 and V is TRBV2; D perhaps matches TRBD1 (6 bases). The CDR3 is 14 amino acids. Germline CDR1 SNHLY, CDR2 FYNNEI. V lost 6 bases and J 1 base, leaving 11 bases between the germline ends. The CDR3 DNA follows: TGTGCCAGCAGCACTAGACAGGGCACAGATACGCAGTATTTT. Translating it yields CASSTRQGTDTQYF.

This clonotype has ten or more counts. The genes are TRBV5-5 and TRBJ1-5, with D hard to call. This CDR3 is 14 amino acids long. Germline CDR1 is SGHKS and CDR2 is YYEKEE (reference sequence). Trimming removed 6 bases from V and 1 base from J, with 11 bases in between. CDR3 amino acids: CASKSGLSNQPQHF. Here the CDR3 DNA reads TGTGCCAGCAAAAGCGGACTGAGCAATCAGCCCCAGCATTTT.

A few counts support this clonotype. This chain links TRBV5-1 with TRBJ2-2; D gene unclear. Germline V lookup: CDR1 SGHRS, CDR2 YFSETQ. The CDR3 sequence is 14 residues long. Trimming removed 0 bases at V and 6 bases at J, with 9 bases between. The CDR3 reads CASSLARLPGELFF. As DNA, the CDR3 is TGCGCCAGCAGCTTGGCCCGGCTCCCCGGGGAGCTGTTTTTT.

The chain carries TRBV20-1 and TRBJ1-4; D remains ambiguous. Germline V gives CDR1 DFQATT, CDR2 SNEGSKA (reference sequence). This CDR3 has 13 amino acids. V gave up 3 bases and J gave up 8 bases, with 13 bases separating them. The CDR3 bases are TGCAGTGCTAGCGGGGTAACGAGAGAAAAACTGTTTTTT. It encodes CSASGVTREKLFF.

J is TRBJ1-4 and V is TRBV13; the D is unclear. The V end was cut by 3 bases, the J end by 6 bases, with 11 bases between. The CDR3 loop spans 14 amino acids. In germline, CDR1 is PRHDT, CDR2 FYEKMQ (reference sequence). The CDR3 reads CASSLGVRYEKLFF. In DNA form, the CDR3 reads TGTGCCAGCAGCTTGGGAGTTAGGTATGAAAAACTGTTTTTT. The full variable domain, its missing parts supplied by reference TRBV13 and TRBJ1-4, is AAGVIQSPRHLIKEKRETATLKCYPIPRHDTVYWYQQGPGQDPQFLISFYEKMQSDKGSIPDRFSAQQFSDYHSELNMSSLELGDSALYFCASSLGVRYEKLFFGSGTQLSVL.

In this sample, this clonotype turned up once. One junction end disagrees with the germline gene, perhaps due to a read error. The rearrangement joins TRBV20-1 to TRBJ1-3, with a tentative D call TRBD1 (6 bases). Germline-derived CDR1 and CDR2 are DFQATT and SNEGSKA (reference sequence). The CDR3 extends over 18 amino acids. Here the CDR3 DNA reads TGCAGTGCTAGAGGACAGCCAAAGGTGGCGGGGGCTGGAAGCACCATATATTTT. Its translation is CSARGQPKVAGAGSTIYF.

Notes on this clonotype: With a much larger clone just one base away, this may be a read error. The gene calls are TRBV7-2 and TRBJ1-1, with D perhaps matching TRBD1 (5 bases). CDR3 size: 15 residues. The germline V and J ends were trimmed by 2 bases and 6 bases, with 16 bases remaining between them. Germline assignment: CDR1 SGHTA and CDR2 FQGNSA. CDR3 DNA: TGTGCCAGCAGCTTATCCCCTGGACAAAAGGCTGAAGCTTTCTTT. Translating it yields CASSLSPGQKAEAFF.